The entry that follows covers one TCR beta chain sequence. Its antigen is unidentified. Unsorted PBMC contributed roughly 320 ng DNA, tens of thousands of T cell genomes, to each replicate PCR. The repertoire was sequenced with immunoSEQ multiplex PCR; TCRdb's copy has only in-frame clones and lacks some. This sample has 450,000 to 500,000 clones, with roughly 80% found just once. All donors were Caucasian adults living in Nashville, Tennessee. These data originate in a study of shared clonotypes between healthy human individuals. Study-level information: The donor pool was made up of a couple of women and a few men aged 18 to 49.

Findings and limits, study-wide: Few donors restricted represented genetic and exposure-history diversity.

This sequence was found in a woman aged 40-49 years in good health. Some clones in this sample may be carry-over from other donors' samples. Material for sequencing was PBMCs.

CDR3 coding DNA: TGTGCCAGCAGCTTAGACAGGGGGAGCTACGAGCAGTACTTC. This translates into CASSLDRGSYEQYF. This chain joins TRBV7-2 and TRBJ2-5; 8 bases fit TRBD1. The J call is doubtful: the DNA matches TRBJ2-7 better. Per germline, CDR1 SGHTA and CDR2 FQGNSA. This CDR3 has 14 amino acids.